This T cell receptor beta chain was profiled in a study of blood T cell repertoires in COVID-19. At the level of the study: Sources were T cells, B-cell-depleted T cells, or PBMCs; the material itself was cDNA or gDNA.

The CDR3 consists of 13 residues. Trimming took 6 bases from V and 5 from J, leaving 13 bases between them. The germline V gene encodes CDR1 MNHEY and CDR2 SVGAGI. Seattle participants joined during active infection and were tracked over time. In the original processing: Amplified reference gene primers provided the basis for estimating nucleated cell counts. Libraries were prepared by immunoSEQ multiplex PCR; TCRdb keeps only in-frame clonotypes and omits some of them. V and J calls and clone size are given by that table; D and trimming were obtained from the DNA. The profile shows hundreds of thousands of clones, about 88% of them singletons.

The rearrangement links TRBV6-5 to TRBJ1-1, with no clear D. Sequenced sample: peripheral blood. This sequence was found in a man in his late teens or twenties with COVID-19, enrolled during active disease. Here the CDR3 reads CASRASGWTEAFF. The CDR3 DNA reads TGTGCCAGCAGAGCCAGCGGATGGACTGAAGCTTTCTTT.